This is a list of T cell receptor beta chains from one sample in a study of shared clonotypes between healthy human individuals. Repertoires were generated with immunoSEQ multiplex PCR, while TCRdb's copy carries only in-frame clones and drops some. The profile covers under 2,500,000 clones, with approximately 94% appearing a single time and roughly 0.13% taken by the ten largest. Sequencing was carried out using naive CD4+ T cells sorted from blood. The receptors stem from a man aged 18-30 years in good health. The CDR3 runs from the conserved cysteine through the conserved F or W. A D gene is named only where the DNA matches it firmly. The size entry is marked missing in some rows and otherwise reads once, few, many or a size class.

. | TRBJ1-2 | TRBD1 | TRBV13 | TGTGCCAGCAGCTTAGGCGATAGGACAGGGAGAGGCTACACCTTC | CASSLGDRTGRGYTF
. | TRBJ2-3 | . | TRBV5-1 | TGCGCCAGCCGCCTAGTTGGGTACACAGATACGCAGTATTTT | CASRLVGYTDTQYF
once | TRBJ2-7 | TRBD1 | TRBV18 | TGTGCCAGCTCAACCGGGACAGTCTCCTACGAGCAGTACTTC | CASSTGTVSYEQYF
. | TRBJ2-7 | . | TRBV5-1 | TGCGCCAGCAGCTTAGGGCAGGTTCCCTCTTACGAGCAGTACTTC | CASSLGQVPSYEQYF
once | TRBJ1-5 | . | TRBV6-1 | TGTGCCAGCAGTGAAGATGGGAGACCGAGCAATCAGCCCCAGCATTTT | CASSEDGRPSNQPQHF
. | TRBJ2-5 | . | TRBV5-1 | TGCGCCAGCAGCTTGAGACAGGTAGAAGAGACCCAGTACTTC | CASSLRQVEETQYF
. | TRBJ1-1 | TRBD1 | TRBV30 | TGTGCCTGGAGGCCGAGGACAGGATTGAACACTGAAGCTTTCTTT | CAWRPRTGLNTEAFF
. | TRBJ2-5 | . | TRBV11-3 | TGTGCCAGCAGCTTAGGAGGGGCCGAGGCCCAGTACTTC | CASSLGGAEAQYF
. | TRBJ2-5 | . | TRBV6-1 | TGTGCCAGCAGTGAATGGGGGAGAGGGGAGACCCAGTACTTC | CASSEWGRGETQYF
. | TRBJ1-1 | . | TRBV10-1 | TGCGCCAGCAGTGCGTCCCGGGCCGCGGGGGCTGAAGCTTTCTTT | CASSASRAAGAEAFF
. | TRBJ2-3 | . | TRBV5-6 | TGTGCCAGCAGCTTTTACGATAGTACTACAGATACGCAGTATTTT | CASSFYDSTTDTQYF
. | TRBJ2-3 | TRBD2 | TRBV5-4 | TGTGCCAGCAGCTTCGATCTAGCGGGGGCCGGCCGAGATACGCAGTATTTT | CASSFDLAGAGRDTQYF
. | TRBJ2-7 | . | TRBV18 | TGTGCCAGCTCACCGATGCCGAGCTCCTACGAGCAGTACTTC | CASSPMPSSYEQYF
. | TRBJ1-6 | . | TRBV7-8 | TGTGCCAGCAGCTTAGCGGCCGGGCCAAATTCACCCCTCCACTTT | CASSLAAGPNSPLHF
. | TRBJ2-7 | TRBD2 | TRBV6-5 | TGTGCCAGCAGCCCCCCGGGGGGGCGTTACGAGCAGTACTTC | CASSPPGGRYEQYF
. | TRBJ2-1 | TRBD1 | TRBV7-9 | TGTGCCAGCAGCACCGGGACAGGGCACGGTAATGAGCAGTTCTTC | CASSTGTGHGNEQFF
. | TRBJ1-6 | . | TRBV7-2 | TGTGCCAGCAGCCGCAGGTATAATTCACCCCTCCACTTT | CASSRRYNSPLHF
. | TRBJ1-5 | TRBD1 | TRBV27 | TGTGCCAGCAGTCCCGGGACAGGTGTCAATCAGCCCCAGCATTTT | CASSPGTGVNQPQHF
. | TRBJ1-1 | . | TRBV10-2 | TGCGCCAGCGGACAGACACGGAACACTGAAGCTTTCTTT | CASGQTRNTEAFF
. | TRBJ1-4 | TRBD1 | TRBV30 | TGTGCCTGGAGTGTCCAGGGGGGTGAAAAACTGTTTTTT | CAWSVQGGEKLFF
. | TRBJ2-5 | . | TRBV6-5 | TGTGCCAGCAGTTACGGGGACAAGGGAGGAGAGACCCAGTACTTC | CASSYGDKGGETQYF
. | TRBJ2-1 | TRBD1 | TRBV25-1 | TGTGCCAGCAGCTTAGGACAGGGTGCCGCAAATGAGCAGTTCTTC | CASSLGQGAANEQFF
. | TRBJ2-7 | . | TRBV27 | TGTGCCAGCAGTTCCACCGCGGGGAGTTTACGGCCCTTTGAGTACTTC | CASSSTAGSLRPFEYF
. | TRBJ2-7 | . | TRBV23-1 | TGCGCCAGCAGTCATCCAGGAGCGGAGTGGTCCTCCTACGAGCAGTACTTC | CASSHPGAEWSSYEQYF
. | TRBJ1-4 | . | TRBV11-2 | TGTGCCAGCAGCCCGGCCGGGACCGTCAATGAAAAACTGTTTTTT | CASSPAGTVNEKLFF
. | TRBJ1-2 | . | TRBV6-5 | TGTGCCAGCAGCGAGGGACGATACTATGGCTACACCTTC | CASSEGRYYGYTF
. | TRBJ1-2 | TRBD1 | TRBV6-1 | TGTGCCAGCAGTGGCGCGGGGACAGGGACGATTTCGTTCTCCTATGGCTACACCTTC | CASSGAGTGTISFSYGYTF
. | TRBJ1-6 | . | TRBV7-2 | TGTGCCAGCAGCTTAGTCGGCGGGTCCAATTCACCCCTCCACTTT | CASSLVGGSNSPLHF
. | TRBJ1-2 | . | TRBV5-4 | TGTGCCAGCAGCTTGACAGGCCCTATGTTAGGCTACACCTTC | CASSLTGPMLGYTF
. | TRBJ2-5 | TRBD1 | TRBV14 | TGTGCCAGCAGCCAAATAAAGACAGGGGGAGAGACCCAGTACTTC | CASSQIKTGGETQYF
. | TRBJ2-1 | . | TRBV19 | TGTGCCAGTAGTATAAGGGAAAATTCTCACAATGAGCAGTTCTTC | CASSIRENSHNEQFF
. | TRBJ2-1 | TRBD2 | TRBV2 | TGTGCCAGCAGTGGGGGACTAGCGGGAGGAGGAAATGAGCAGTTCTTC | CASSGGLAGGGNEQFF
. | TRBJ1-3 | . | TRBV28 | TGTGCCAGCAGGGGGGGGAGCTCTGGAAACACCATATATTTT | CASRGGSSGNTIYF
. | TRBJ1-1 | . | TRBV28 | TGTGCCAGCAGTTTAGTCTCTGGTGCTGGGGGTGAAGCTTTCTTT | CASSLVSGAGGEAFF
. | TRBJ1-5 | . | TRBV30 | TGTGCCTGGAGTTGGGCAGGGAACAATCAGCCCCAGCATTTT | CAWSWAGNNQPQHF
. | TRBJ2-5 | TRBD1 | TRBV19 | TGTGCCAGTGGGACAGGGAGTGTAGAGACCCAGTACTTC | CASGTGSVETQYF
. | TRBJ1-2 | . | TRBV6-6 | TGTGCCAGCAGTTACTCGGAGCCGACCCGGGGCTACACCTTC | CASSYSEPTRGYTF
. | TRBJ1-2 | . | TRBV21-1 | TGTGCCAGCAGCACCCGGGGTACCTATTCGGCGGTTGGCTACACCTTC | CASSTRGTYSAVGYTF
. | TRBJ1-4 | TRBD1 | TRBV5-1 | TGCGCCAGCAGCTTGGGGGGACAGTCTATTGCAACTAATGAAAAACTGTTTTTT | CASSLGGQSIATNEKLFF
. | TRBJ1-4 | . | TRBV7-8 | TGTGCCAGCAGCTTATTTCCCCCAACTAATGAAAAACTGTTTTTT | CASSLFPPTNEKLFF
. | TRBJ2-4 | TRBD2 | TRBV7-2 | TGTGCCAGCAGCACAGTAGCGGGTCTAGCCAAAAACATTCAGTACTTC | CASSTVAGLAKNIQYF
. | TRBJ2-1 | TRBD1 | TRBV7-3 | TGTGCCAGCAGCTCACAGGGGGCAAGGAATGAGCAGTTCTTC | CASSSQGARNEQFF
. | TRBJ1-4 | TRBD1 | TRBV5-1 | TGCGCCAGCAGCTTCCAGGGACAGGGGGAGCGGGAAAAACTGTTTTTT | CASSFQGQGEREKLFF
few | TRBJ2-7 | TRBD1 | TRBV10-3 | TGTGCCATCAGGGGGGACAGGGGGCCCTACGAGCAGTACTTC | CAIRGDRGPYEQYF
. | TRBJ2-4 | . | TRBV6-1 | TGTTCCGTTCTAGCCAAAAACATTCAGTACTTC | CSVLAKNIQYF
. | TRBJ2-3 | . | TRBV5-1 | TGCGCCAGCAGCTGGCGCTTTGGGGCAGATACGCAGTATTTT | CASSWRFGADTQYF
. | TRBJ1-1 | . | TRBV30 | TGTGCCTGGGGGGAGAACACTGAAGCTTTCTTT | CAWGENTEAFF
. | TRBJ1-2 | . | TRBV28 | TGTGCCAGCGTATCGATTGGGGGCAAGGGTAACTATGGCTACACCTTC | CASVSIGGKGNYGYTF
. | TRBJ1-4 | . | TRBV30 | TGTGCCTGGAGTCCACGAGGGGAAGGGGAAAAACTGTTTTTT | CAWSPRGEGEKLFF
. | TRBJ2-7 | . | TRBV10-3 | TGTGCCATCAGCACTCTAGCATTGTTCTACGAGCAGTACTTC | CAISTLALFYEQYF
. | TRBJ2-7 | TRBD1 | TRBV13 | TGTGCCAGCAGCGCGGACAGGGGGCACGAGCAGTACTTC | CASSADRGHEQYF
. | TRBJ2-5 | . | TRBV19 | TGTGCCAGTAGTATGGGCAGAGCCTCGGGAGAGACCCAGTACTTC | CASSMGRASGETQYF
. | TRBJ1-5 | . | TRBV19 | TGTGCCAGTAGAACGGTCGGACAGCATAGCAATCAGCCCCAGCATTTT | CASRTVGQHSNQPQHF
. | TRBJ1-5 | . | TRBV6-5 | TGTGCCAGCAGTTTTAGCAGGGCAAGGGGTCAGCCCCAGCATTTT | CASSFSRARGQPQHF
. | TRBJ1-3 | . | TRBV7-9 | TGTGCCAGCAGCAGAACCGGGACTACCTCTGGAAACACCATATATTTT | CASSRTGTTSGNTIYF
. | TRBJ1-6 | . | TRBV18 | TGTGCCAGCTCACCAAGATCTGGCACTAATTCACCCCTCCACTTT | CASSPRSGTNSPLHF
. | TRBJ2-3 | . | TRBV9 | TGTGCCAGCACCCAGCGGCCTAGCACAGATACGCAGTATTTT | CASTQRPSTDTQYF